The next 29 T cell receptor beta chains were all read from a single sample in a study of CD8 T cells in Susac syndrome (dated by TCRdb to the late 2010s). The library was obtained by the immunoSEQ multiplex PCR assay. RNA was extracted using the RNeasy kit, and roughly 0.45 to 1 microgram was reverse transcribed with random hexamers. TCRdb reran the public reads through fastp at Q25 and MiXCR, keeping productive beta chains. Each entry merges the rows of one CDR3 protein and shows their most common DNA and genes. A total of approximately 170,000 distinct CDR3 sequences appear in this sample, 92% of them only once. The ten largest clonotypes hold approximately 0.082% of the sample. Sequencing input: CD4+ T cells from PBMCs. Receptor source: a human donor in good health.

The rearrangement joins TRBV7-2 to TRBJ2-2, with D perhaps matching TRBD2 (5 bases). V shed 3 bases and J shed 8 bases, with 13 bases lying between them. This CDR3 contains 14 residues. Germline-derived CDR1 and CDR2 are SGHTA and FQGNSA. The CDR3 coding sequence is TGTGCCAGCAGCTTCGTAGCGTCGACAGGGGAGCTGTTTTTT. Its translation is CASSFVASTGELFF.

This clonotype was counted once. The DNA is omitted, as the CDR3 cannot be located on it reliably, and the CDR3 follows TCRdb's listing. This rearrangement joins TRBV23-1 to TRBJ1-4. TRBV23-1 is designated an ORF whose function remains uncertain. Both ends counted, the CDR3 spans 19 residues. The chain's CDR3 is CASSQSISENSGRMKNCFF.

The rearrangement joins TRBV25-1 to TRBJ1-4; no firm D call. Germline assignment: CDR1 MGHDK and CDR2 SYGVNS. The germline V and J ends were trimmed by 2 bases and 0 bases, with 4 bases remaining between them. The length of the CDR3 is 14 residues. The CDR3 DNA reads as TGTGCCAGCAGTGAAGCTGCAACTAATGAAAAACTGTTTTTT. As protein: CASSEAATNEKLFF.

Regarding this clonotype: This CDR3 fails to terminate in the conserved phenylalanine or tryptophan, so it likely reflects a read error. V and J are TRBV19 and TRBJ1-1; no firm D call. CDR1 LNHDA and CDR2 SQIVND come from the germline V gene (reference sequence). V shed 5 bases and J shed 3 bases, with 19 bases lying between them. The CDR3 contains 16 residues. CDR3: CASSHYPDSGDTEAFL. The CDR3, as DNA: TGTGCCAGTAGTCATTACCCAGACTCCGGCGACACTGAAGCTTTCCTT.

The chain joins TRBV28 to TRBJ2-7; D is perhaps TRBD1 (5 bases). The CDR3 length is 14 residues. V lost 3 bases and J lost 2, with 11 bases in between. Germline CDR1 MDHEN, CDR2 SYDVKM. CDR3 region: CASSFSVTAYEQYF. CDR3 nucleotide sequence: TGTGCCAGCAGTTTTTCCGTGACAGCCTACGAGCAGTACTTC.

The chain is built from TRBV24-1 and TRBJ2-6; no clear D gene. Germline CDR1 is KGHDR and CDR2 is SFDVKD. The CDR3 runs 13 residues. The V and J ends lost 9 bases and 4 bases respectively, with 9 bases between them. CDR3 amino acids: CATRAGGANVLTF. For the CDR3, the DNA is TGTGCCACCCGTGCTGGCGGGGCCAACGTCCTGACTTTC.

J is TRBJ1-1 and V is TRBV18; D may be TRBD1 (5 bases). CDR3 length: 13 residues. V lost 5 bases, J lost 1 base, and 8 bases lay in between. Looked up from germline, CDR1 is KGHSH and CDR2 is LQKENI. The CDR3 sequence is CASSGGENTEAFF. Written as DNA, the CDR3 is TGTGCCAGCTCAGGGGGAGAGAACACTGAAGCTTTCTTT. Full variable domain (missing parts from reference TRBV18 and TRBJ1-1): NAGVMQNPRHLVRRRGQEARLRCSPMKGHSHVYWYRQLPEEGLKFMVYLQKENIIDESGMPKERFSAEFPKEGPSILRIQQVVRGDSAAYFCASSGGENTEAFFGQGTRLTVV.

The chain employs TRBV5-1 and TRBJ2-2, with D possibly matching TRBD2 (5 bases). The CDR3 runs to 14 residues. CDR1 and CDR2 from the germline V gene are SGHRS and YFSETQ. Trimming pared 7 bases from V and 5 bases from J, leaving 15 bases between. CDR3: CASAIGGLTGELFF. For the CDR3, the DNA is TGCGCCAGCGCCATCGGCGGGCTTACCGGGGAGCTGTTTTTT.

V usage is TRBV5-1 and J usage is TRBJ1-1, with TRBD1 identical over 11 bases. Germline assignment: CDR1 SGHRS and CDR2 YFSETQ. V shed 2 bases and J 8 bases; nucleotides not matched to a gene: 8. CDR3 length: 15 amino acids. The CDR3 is CASSFEGQGAGEAFF. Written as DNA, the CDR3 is TGCGCCAGCAGCTTTGAAGGACAGGGGGCTGGAGAAGCTTTCTTT.

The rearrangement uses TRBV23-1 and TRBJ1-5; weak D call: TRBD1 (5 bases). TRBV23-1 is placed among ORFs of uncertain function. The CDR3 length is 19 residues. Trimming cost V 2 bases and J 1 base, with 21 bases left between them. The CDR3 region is CASSQPSRGRLESNQPQHF. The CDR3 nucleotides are TGCGCCAGCAGTCAACCGTCGAGGGGTCGATTGGAAAGCAATCAGCCCCAGCATTTT.

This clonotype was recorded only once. CDR3 DNA sequence: TGTGCCAGCAGCTTAGGGGCTAGCGGGGGGGGCACAGATACGCAGTATTTT. This translates into CASSLGASGGGTDTQYF. This sequence joins TRBV11-2 and TRBJ2-3; 12 bases fit TRBD2. CDR3 length equals 17 residues. Germline V CDR1 and CDR2: SGHAT, FQNNGV. Trimming at V came to 1 base and at J to 1 base, leaving 3 bases not matched to a gene.

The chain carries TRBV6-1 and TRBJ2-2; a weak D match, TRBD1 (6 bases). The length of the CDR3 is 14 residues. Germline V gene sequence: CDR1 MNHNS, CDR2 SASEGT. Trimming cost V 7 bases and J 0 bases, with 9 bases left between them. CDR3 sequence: CASTGHPNTGELFF. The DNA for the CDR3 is TGTGCCAGCACGGGACATCCGAACACCGGGGAGCTGTTTTTT.

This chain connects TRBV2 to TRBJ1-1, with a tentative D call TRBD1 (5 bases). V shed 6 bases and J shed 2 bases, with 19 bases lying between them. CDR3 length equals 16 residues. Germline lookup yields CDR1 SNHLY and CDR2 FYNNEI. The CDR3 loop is CASRGEAGRRNTEAFF. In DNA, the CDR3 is TGTGCCAGCAGAGGTGAGGCAGGGAGGAGAAACACTGAAGCTTTCTTT.

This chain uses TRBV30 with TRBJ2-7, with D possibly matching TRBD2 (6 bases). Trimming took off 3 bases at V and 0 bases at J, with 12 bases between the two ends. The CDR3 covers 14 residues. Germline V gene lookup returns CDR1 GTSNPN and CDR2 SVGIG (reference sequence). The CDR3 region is CAWRSQGGSYEQYF. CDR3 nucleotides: TGTGCCTGGAGAAGTCAGGGAGGCTCCTACGAGCAGTACTTC.

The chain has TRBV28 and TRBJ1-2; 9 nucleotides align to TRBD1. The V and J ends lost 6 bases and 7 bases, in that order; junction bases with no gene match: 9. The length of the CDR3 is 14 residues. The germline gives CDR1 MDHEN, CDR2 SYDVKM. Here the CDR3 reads CASSYTGGGFGYTF. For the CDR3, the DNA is TGTGCCAGCAGCTATACAGGGGGCGGGTTTGGCTACACCTTC.

As DNA, the CDR3 is TGTGCCAGCGAAACAGGGGACCGCTATGGCTACACCTTC. It is translated as CASETGDRYGYTF. J is TRBJ1-2 and V is TRBV6-2 or TRBV6-3, with TRBD1 matching 7 bases. Germline V gene data show CDR1 as MNHEY and CDR2 as SVGEGT. This CDR3 is built from 13 residues. The trim removed 8 bases at V and 4 bases at J, leaving 7 bases unmatched.

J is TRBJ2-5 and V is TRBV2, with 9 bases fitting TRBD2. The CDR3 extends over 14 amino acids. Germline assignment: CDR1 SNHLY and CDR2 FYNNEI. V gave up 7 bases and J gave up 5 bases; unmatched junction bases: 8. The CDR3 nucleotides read TGTGCCAGCAACGAACGCCTAGCGGGGGAGACCCAGTACTTC. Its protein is CASNERLAGETQYF.

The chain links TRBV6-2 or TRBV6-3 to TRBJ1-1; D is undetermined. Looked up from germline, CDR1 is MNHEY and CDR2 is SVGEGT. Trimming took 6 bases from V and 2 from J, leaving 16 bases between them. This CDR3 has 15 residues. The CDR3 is CASSSTRGFNTEAFF. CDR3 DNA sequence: TGTGCCAGCAGCTCCACCCGGGGATTCAACACTGAAGCTTTCTTT.

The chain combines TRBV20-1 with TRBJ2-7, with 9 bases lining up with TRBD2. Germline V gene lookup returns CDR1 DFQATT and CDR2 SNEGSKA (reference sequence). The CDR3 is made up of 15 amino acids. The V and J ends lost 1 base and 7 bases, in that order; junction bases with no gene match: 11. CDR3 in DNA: TGCAGTGCTAGAGTAGCGGGAGTGGGTCATGGGGAGCAGTACTTC. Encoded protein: CSARVAGVGHGEQYF.

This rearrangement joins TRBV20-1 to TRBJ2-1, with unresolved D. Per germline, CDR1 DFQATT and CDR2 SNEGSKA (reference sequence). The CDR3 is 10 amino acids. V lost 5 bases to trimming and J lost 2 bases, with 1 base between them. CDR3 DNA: TGCAGTGCTGCCTACAATGAGCAGTTCTTC. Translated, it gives CSAAYNEQFF.

The DNA for the CDR3 is TGTGCCATCAGTGAAGGAGCTTATAGCAATCAGCCCCAGCATTTT. It translates to CAISEGAYSNQPQHF. The chain links TRBV10-3 to TRBJ1-5; D not certain. V dropped 3 bases and J dropped 0 bases, with 9 bases sitting between them. Looked up from germline, CDR1 is ENHRY and CDR2 is SYGVKD. The CDR3 extends over 15 amino acids.

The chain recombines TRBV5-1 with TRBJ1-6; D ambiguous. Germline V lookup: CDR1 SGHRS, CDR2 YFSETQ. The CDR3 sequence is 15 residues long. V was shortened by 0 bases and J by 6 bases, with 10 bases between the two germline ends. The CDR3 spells CASSLEGRINSPLHF. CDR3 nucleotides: TGCGCCAGCAGCTTGGAAGGACGGATTAATTCACCCCTCCACTTT.

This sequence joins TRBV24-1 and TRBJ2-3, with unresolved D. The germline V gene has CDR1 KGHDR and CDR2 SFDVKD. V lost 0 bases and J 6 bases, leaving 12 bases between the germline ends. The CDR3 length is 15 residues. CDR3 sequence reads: CATSDLIAAPDTQYF. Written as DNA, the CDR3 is TGTGCCACCAGTGATTTGATCGCCGCCCCGGATACGCAGTATTTT.

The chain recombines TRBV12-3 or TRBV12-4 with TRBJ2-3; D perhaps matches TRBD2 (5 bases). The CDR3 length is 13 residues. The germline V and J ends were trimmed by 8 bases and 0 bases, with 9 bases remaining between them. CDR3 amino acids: CASLSGSTDTQYF. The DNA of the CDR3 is TGTGCCAGCTTGAGCGGTAGCACAGATACGCAGTATTTT.

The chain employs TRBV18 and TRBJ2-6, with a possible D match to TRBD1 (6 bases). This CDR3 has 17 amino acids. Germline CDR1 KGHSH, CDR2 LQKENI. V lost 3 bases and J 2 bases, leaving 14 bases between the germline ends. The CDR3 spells CASSPELPGAGANVLTF. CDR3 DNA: TGTGCCAGCTCACCGGAGCTTCCAGGGGCTGGGGCCAACGTCCTGACTTTC.

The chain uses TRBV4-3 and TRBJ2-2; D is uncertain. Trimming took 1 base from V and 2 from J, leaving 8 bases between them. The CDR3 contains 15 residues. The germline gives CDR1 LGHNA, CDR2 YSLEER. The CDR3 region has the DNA TGCGCCAGCAGCCAAGTGGCAGTAAACACCGGGGAGCTGTTTTTT. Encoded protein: CASSQVAVNTGELFF.

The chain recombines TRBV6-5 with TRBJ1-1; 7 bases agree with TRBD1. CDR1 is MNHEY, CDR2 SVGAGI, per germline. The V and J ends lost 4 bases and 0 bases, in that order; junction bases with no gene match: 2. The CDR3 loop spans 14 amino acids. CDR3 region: CASSWTGLNTEAFF. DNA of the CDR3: TGTGCCAGCAGTTGGACAGGATTGAACACTGAAGCTTTCTTT.

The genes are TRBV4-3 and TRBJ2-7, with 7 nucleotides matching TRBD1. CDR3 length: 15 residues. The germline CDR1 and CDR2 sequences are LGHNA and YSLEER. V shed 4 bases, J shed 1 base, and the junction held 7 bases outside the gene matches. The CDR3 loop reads CASSRSRTGSYEQYF. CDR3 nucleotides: TGCGCCAGCAGCCGGAGCCGGACAGGATCCTACGAGCAGTACTTC.

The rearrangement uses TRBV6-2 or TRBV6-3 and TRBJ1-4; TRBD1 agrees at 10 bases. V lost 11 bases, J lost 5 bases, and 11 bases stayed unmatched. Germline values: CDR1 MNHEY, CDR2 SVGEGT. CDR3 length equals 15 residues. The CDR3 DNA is TGTGCCGTCCGAGACAGGGGGCTCGTGAATGAAAAACTGTTTTTT. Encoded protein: CAVRDRGLVNEKLFF.